A single sample gave rise to the 7 T cell receptor beta chains below, sequenced in a study of cytomegalovirus exposure and HLA in healthy donors. The PCR contained 60 Vbeta and 13 Jbeta primers. Measured with immunoSEQ multiplex PCR; TCRdb has only the in-frame clones, and not every one. The sample has under 200,000 clones, around four fifths seen once. Sequenced input: PBMCs. Source of these receptors: a woman younger than 45 in good health and CMV-seronegative.

The chain is built from TRBV9 and TRBJ1-5, with D uncertain. V lost 3 bases and J lost 6, with 13 bases in between. CDR1 is SGDLS, CDR2 YYNGEE, per germline. The CDR3 sequence is 14 residues long. The CDR3 loop is CASSDSGAGQPQHF. DNA of the CDR3: TGTGCCAGCAGCGATAGCGGAGCCGGTCAGCCCCAGCATTTT.

This chain links TRBV19 with TRBJ2-3, with D perhaps TRBD1 (7 bases). V lost 3 bases to trimming and J lost 3 bases, with 13 bases between them. The CDR3 is 15 amino acids. Per the germline V gene, CDR1 is LNHDA and CDR2 is SQIVND (reference sequence). The CDR3 is CASSMWDSGTDTQYF. The CDR3 DNA reads as TGTGCCAGTAGTATGTGGGACAGCGGGACAGATACGCAGTATTTT. Looking up the rest from reference TRBV19 and TRBJ2-3 gives the full variable domain: DGGITQSPKYLFRKEGQNVTLSCEQNLNHDAMYWYRQDPGQGLRLIYYSQIVNDFQKGDIAEGYSVSREKKESFPLTVTSAQKNPTAFYLCASSMWDSGTDTQYFGPGTRLTVL.

The V and J genes are TRBV6-6 and TRBJ2-2; 7 bases match TRBD1. V was clipped by 6 bases and J by 1 base; unmatched bases: 8. This CDR3 is 16 amino acids long. Looked up from germline, CDR1 is MNHNY and CDR2 is SVGAGI (reference sequence). CDR3 protein: CASSDPGQMNTGELFF. The CDR3 nucleotides read TGTGCCAGCAGCGACCCGGGACAGATGAACACCGGGGAGCTGTTTTTT.

The chain links TRBV4-2 to TRBJ1-2, with D unclear. The CDR3 totals 16 residues. With 4 bases removed from V and 8 bases from J, the gap between germline ends came to 23 bases. Per germline, CDR1 LGHNA and CDR2 YNFKEQ. As DNA, the CDR3 is TGTGCCAGCAGCCGAGAGGCGGGCGTGTCCCTTTGGGGCTACACCTTC. It is translated as CASSREAGVSLWGYTF.

This rearrangement joins TRBV7-2 to TRBJ2-5, with TRBD1 as a possible D gene (5 bases). In germline, CDR1 is SGHTA, CDR2 FQGNSA. The V end was cut by 3 bases, the J end by 5 bases, with 22 bases between. This CDR3 is built from 17 residues. The CDR3 reads CASSFPLWKGLKETQYF. Here the CDR3 DNA reads TGTGCCAGCAGCTTCCCCCTGTGGAAGGGGCTTAAGGAGACCCAGTACTTC.

The V and J genes are TRBV28 and TRBJ1-5; 8 bases line up with TRBD1. The length of the CDR3 is 14 residues. The V gene's germline CDR1 is MDHEN and CDR2 SYDVKM. J gave up 4 bases and V 4 bases, and 3 bases lay outside the gene matches. The CDR3 spells CASSSGGGNQPQHF. The CDR3 coding sequence is TGTGCCAGCAGTTCAGGGGGCGGGAATCAGCCCCAGCATTTT.

The rearrangement uses TRBV5-5 and TRBJ2-3, with D tentatively TRBD2 (6 bases). Per the germline V gene, CDR1 is SGHKS and CDR2 is YYEKEE (reference sequence). V was shortened by 4 bases and J by 0 bases, with 18 bases between the two germline ends. The CDR3 extends over 17 amino acids. Written as DNA, the CDR3 is TGTGCCAGCAGCCGGCTCGGACTACCAACTAGCACAGATACGCAGTATTTT. It encodes CASSRLGLPTSTDTQYF.